This TCR beta chain was observed in a study of blood T cell repertoires in COVID-19. Study in general: PBMCs, B-cell-depleted T cells, or T cells were the source of the cDNA or gDNA that made up the material.

CDR3 length: 17 amino acids. Trimming stripped 3 bases from V and 0 bases from J, with 17 bases between. Germline CDR1 and CDR2: LNHDA and SQIVND (reference sequence). The protocol was immunoSEQ multiplex PCR, while the TCRdb copy is restricted to in-frame clones and leaves out a portion. The sample consists of 190,000 or so clones, 85% to 90% of them appearing once. The sequence derives from a man aged 25-40 years who had recovered from COVID-19. Sequencing used PBMCs or T cells enriched from blood (not recorded which). The genes are TRBV19 and TRBJ1-1; D may be TRBD1 (5 bases). Here the CDR3 reads CASSIAGRVKVNTEAFF. CDR3 bases: TGTGCCAGTAGTATTGCAGGGAGGGTAAAAGTGAACACTGAAGCTTTCTTT. The variable domain in full, completed from reference TRBV19 and TRBJ1-1, reads DGGITQSPKYLFRKEGQNVTLSCEQNLNHDAMYWYRQDPGQGLRLIYYSQIVNDFQKGDIAEGYSVSREKKESFPLTVTSAQKNPTAFYLCASSIAGRVKVNTEAFFGQGTRLTVV.